Many counts were recorded for the clone carrying this T cell receptor beta chain. The entry originates in a study of T cells in Graves' hyperthyroidism and ophthalmopathy. The CDR3 spans 13 residues. Germline V gene data show CDR1 as SQVTM and CDR2 as ANQGSEA. With 7 bases removed from V and 7 bases from J, the gap between germline ends came to 16 bases. Template material for amplifying TCR beta CDR3 regions consisted of RNA transcripts. HTBI primers were the set used in a first-round RT-PCR of the TCR CDR3. TCRdb fed the multiplex PCR reads into MiXCR, producing one record per CDR3 protein. The sample contains roughly 500,000 distinct CDR3 sequences, about 45% of which appear only once.

The chain couples TRBV29-1 to TRBJ1-4; D is ambiguous. The sequence derives from an adult woman with Graves' disease, either hyperthyroidism or ophthalmopathy (not recorded which). The material sequenced was peripheral blood or thyroid tissue (not recorded which). The CDR3 DNA reads TGCAGCGGAATTACGACCAACTCTGAAAAACTGTTTTTT. Amino acid sequence: CSGITTNSEKLFF.